Given below is one TCR beta chain in context. The data were taken from a study of blood T cell repertoires in COVID-19. This CDR3 is built from 17 residues. Germline V gives CDR1 KGHDR, CDR2 SFDVKD. Trimming left V 11 bases short and J 0 bases short, with 22 bases between. Generated by immunoSEQ multiplex PCR, the TCRdb table keeps only in-frame clones and is missing some. The data contain about 82,000 clones, approximately 80% of them singletons. The origin of this receptor is a man older than 75 with active or convalescent COVID-19. The chain combines TRBV24-1 with TRBJ1-5; no definite D call. The sample taken for sequencing was peripheral blood. This CDR3 reads CASISCGTGYSNQPQHF. CDR3 coding DNA: TGTGCCAGCATATCATGCGGTACGGGGTATAGCAATCAGCCCCAGCATTTT.